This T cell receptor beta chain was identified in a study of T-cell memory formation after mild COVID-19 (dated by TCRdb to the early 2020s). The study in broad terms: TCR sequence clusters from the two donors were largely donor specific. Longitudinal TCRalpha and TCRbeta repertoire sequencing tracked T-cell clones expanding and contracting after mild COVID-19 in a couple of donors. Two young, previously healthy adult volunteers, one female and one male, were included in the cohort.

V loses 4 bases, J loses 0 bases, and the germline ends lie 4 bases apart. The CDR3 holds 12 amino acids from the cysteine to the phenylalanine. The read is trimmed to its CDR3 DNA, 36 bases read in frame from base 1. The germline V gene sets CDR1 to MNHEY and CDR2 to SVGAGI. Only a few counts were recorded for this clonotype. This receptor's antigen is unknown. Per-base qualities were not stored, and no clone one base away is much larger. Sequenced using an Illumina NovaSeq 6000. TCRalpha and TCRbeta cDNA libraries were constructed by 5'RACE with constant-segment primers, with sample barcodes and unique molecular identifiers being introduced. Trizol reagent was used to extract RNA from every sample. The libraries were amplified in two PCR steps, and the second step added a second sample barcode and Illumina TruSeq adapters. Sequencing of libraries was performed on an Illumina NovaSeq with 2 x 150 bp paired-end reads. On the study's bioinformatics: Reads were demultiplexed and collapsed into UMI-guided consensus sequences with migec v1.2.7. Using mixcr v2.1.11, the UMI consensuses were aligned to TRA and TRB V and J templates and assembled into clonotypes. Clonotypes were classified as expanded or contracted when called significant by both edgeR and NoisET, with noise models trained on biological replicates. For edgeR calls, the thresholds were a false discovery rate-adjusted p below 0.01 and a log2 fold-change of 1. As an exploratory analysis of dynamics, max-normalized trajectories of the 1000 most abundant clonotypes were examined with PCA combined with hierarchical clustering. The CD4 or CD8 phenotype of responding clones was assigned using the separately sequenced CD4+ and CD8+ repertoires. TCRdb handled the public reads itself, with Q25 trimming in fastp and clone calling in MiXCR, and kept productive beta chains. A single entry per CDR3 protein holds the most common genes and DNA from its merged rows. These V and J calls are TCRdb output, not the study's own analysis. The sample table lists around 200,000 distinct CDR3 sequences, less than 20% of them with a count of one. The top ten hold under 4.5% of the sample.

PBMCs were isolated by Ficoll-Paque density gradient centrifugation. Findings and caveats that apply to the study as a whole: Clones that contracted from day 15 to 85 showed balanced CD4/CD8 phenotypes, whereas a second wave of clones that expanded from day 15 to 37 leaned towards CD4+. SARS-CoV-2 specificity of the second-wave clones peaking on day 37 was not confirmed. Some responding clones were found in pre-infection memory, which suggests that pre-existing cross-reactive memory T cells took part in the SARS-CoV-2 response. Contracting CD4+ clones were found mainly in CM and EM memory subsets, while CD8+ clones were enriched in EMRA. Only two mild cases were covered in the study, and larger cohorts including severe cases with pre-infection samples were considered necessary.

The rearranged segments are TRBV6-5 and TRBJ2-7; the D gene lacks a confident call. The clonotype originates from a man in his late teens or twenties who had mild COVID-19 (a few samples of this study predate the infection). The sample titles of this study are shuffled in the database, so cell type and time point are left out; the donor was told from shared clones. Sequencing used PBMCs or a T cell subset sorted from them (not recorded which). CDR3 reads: CASSWLSYEQYF. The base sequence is TGTGCCAGCAGTTGGCTCTCCTACGAGCAGTACTTC.